One sample yielded the 32 T cell receptor beta chains listed below, sequenced in a study of cytomegalovirus exposure and HLA in healthy donors. The PCR contained 60 Vbeta and 13 Jbeta primers. Sequencing used immunoSEQ multiplex PCR; TCRdb keeps in-frame clones, though not all of them. The sample holds fewer than 150,000 clones, around 76% seen once. Input material: PBMCs. Every receptor here comes from a man aged 45-65 years in good health and CMV-seropositive.

The J gene is TRBJ1-2, the V gene TRBV5-1; 7 positions agree with TRBD1. Germline assignment: CDR1 SGHRS and CDR2 YFSETQ. CDR3 length equals 13 residues. Trimming at V came to 4 bases and at J to 7 bases, leaving 7 bases not matched to a gene. The CDR3 bases are TGCGCCAGCAGCATCGGGACAGAGAGTGGCTACACCTTC. Its translation is CASSIGTESGYTF.

The chain couples TRBV5-1 to TRBJ2-6; no clear D gene. CDR1 and CDR2 (germline): SGHRS, YFSETQ. The CDR3 length is 15 residues. V was cut by 6 bases and J by 0 bases, with 10 bases left in between. CDR3 residues: CASTFGISGANVLTF. The CDR3 nucleotides are TGCGCCAGCACCTTCGGTATCTCTGGGGCCAACGTCCTGACTTTC. Full variable domain (outside the CDR3, taken from reference TRBV5-1 and TRBJ2-6): KAGVTQTPRYLIKTRGQQVTLSCSPISGHRSVSWYQQTPGQGLQFLFEYFSETQRNKGNFPGRFSGRQFSNSRSEMNVSTLELGDSALYLCASTFGISGANVLTFGAGSRLTVL.

The count of this clone is one. The chain joins TRBV19 to TRBJ2-7; TRBD1 might be the D (6 bases). The CDR3 loop spans 12 amino acids. Trimming pared 5 bases from V and 11 bases from J, leaving 16 bases between. The germline gives CDR1 LNHDA, CDR2 SQIVND (reference sequence). The CDR3 nucleotides read TGTGCCAGTAGTGTCCTGACCGGGACAAAGTACTTC. Translating gives CASSVLTGTKYF.

V and J are TRBV5-1 and TRBJ1-2; 8 positions match TRBD1. V was clipped by 5 bases and J by 6 bases; unmatched bases: 3. The length of the CDR3 is 12 residues. Per germline, CDR1 SGHRS and CDR2 YFSETQ. CDR3 in amino acids: CASRTGVDGYTF. The CDR3 bases are TGCGCCAGCAGGACAGGGGTAGATGGCTACACCTTC.

The rearrangement joins TRBV6-1 to TRBJ2-2; 8 bases are a match to TRBD1. V shed 8 bases and J 3 bases; nucleotides not matched to a gene: 2. Per the germline V gene, CDR1 is MNHNS and CDR2 is SASEGT. The CDR3 covers 13 residues. Here the CDR3 reads CASGTGYTGELFF. CDR3 DNA sequence: TGTGCCAGCGGGACAGGATACACCGGGGAGCTGTTTTTT.

The chain carries TRBV5-5 and TRBJ1-1; a weak D match, TRBD1 (6 bases). The CDR3 sequence is 16 residues long. In germline, CDR1 is SGHKS, CDR2 YYEKEE (reference sequence). The ends were cut back, 4 bases at V and 1 base at J, with 17 bases in the middle. The CDR3 loop reads CASSPIAGAGNTEAFF. CDR3 coding DNA: TGTGCCAGCAGCCCCATTGCAGGGGCCGGGAACACTGAAGCTTTCTTT.

The V call is TRBV7-9, the J call TRBJ2-3; D perhaps matches TRBD1 (5 bases). Germline CDR1 SEHNR, CDR2 FQNEAQ (reference sequence). Trimming took 0 bases from V and 5 from J, leaving 6 bases between them. The CDR3 contains 13 residues. The CDR3 loop reads CASSLAGEDTQYF. The CDR3 DNA follows: TGTGCCAGCAGCTTAGCAGGGGAAGATACGCAGTATTTT.

The CDR3: CASKLAAGELFF. The CDR3 DNA follows: TGTGCCAGCAAACTAGCGGCCGGGGAGCTGTTTTTT. This sequence joins TRBV2 and TRBJ2-2; TRBD2 matches at 8 bases. Germline V CDR1 and CDR2: SNHLY, FYNNEI. The V and J ends lost 7 bases and 6 bases, in that order; junction bases with no gene match: 1. This CDR3 comprises 12 residues.

This clone was detected once. Here the CDR3 reads CASSSGSGGKTQYF. The DNA of the CDR3 is TGTGCCAGCAGTTCAGGGAGCGGGGGTAAGACCCAGTACTTC. The J gene is TRBJ2-5, the V gene TRBV7-2, with 8 bases aligning to TRBD2. The CDR3 length is 14 residues. The V gene end was trimmed by 6 bases and the J gene end by 6 bases; junction bases not matched to a gene: 9. Germline CDR1 and CDR2: SGHTA and FQGNSA.

V usage is TRBV11-3 and J usage is TRBJ2-7, with TRBD1 matching 8 bases. The CDR3 runs to 15 residues. CDR1 and CDR2 (germline): SGHNT, YENEEA. V lost 6 bases and J lost 4; bases outside the gene matches: 11. CDR3 protein: CASSPTGGFSYEQYF. Written as DNA, the CDR3 is TGTGCCAGCAGTCCTACAGGGGGGTTCTCATACGAGCAGTACTTC.

A few counts support this clone. V usage is TRBV7-9 and J usage is TRBJ2-3; TRBD1 matches at 7 bases. Germline V CDR1 and CDR2: SEHNR, FQNEAQ (reference sequence). After removal of 4 bases from V and 6 bases from J, the junction contained 13 bases not matched to a gene. The CDR3 is 16 amino acids. CDR3: CASSSLGDSFSDTQYF. The CDR3 DNA reads TGTGCCAGCAGCTCCCTTGGGGACAGCTTCAGCGATACGCAGTATTTT.

This chain connects TRBV9 to TRBJ2-3; no firm D call. Germline-derived CDR1 and CDR2 are SGDLS and YYNGEE. The CDR3 has 12 amino acids. Trimming pared 0 bases from V and 7 bases from J, leaving 6 bases between. The CDR3 here is CASSVAEHTQYF. The CDR3 bases are TGTGCCAGCAGCGTAGCCGAGCATACGCAGTATTTT.

This clone was observed a few times. The chain is built from TRBV5-4 and TRBJ2-2; D not resolved. With 4 bases removed from V and 0 bases from J, the gap between germline ends came to 10 bases. The germline gives CDR1 SGHNT, CDR2 YYREEE (reference sequence). The CDR3 has 15 amino acids. CDR3 sequence (DNA): TGTGCCAGCAGCCCGTTAAACTCGAACACCGGGGAGCTGTTTTTT. It is translated as CASSPLNSNTGELFF. Filled out from reference TRBV5-4 and TRBJ2-2, the complete variable domain reads ETGVTQSPTHLIKTRGQQVTLRCSSQSGHNTVSWYQQALGQGPQFIFQYYREEENGRGNFPPRFSGLQFPNYSSELNVNALELDDSALYLCASSPLNSNTGELFFGEGSRLTVL.

This chain links TRBV5-1 with TRBJ1-1; D uncertain. V lost 1 base, J lost 1 base, and 5 bases lay in between. The length of the CDR3 is 13 residues. The germline CDR1 and CDR2 sequences are SGHRS and YFSETQ. The CDR3 is CASSLNRNTEAFF. CDR3 DNA: TGCGCCAGCAGCTTGAATAGGAACACTGAAGCTTTCTTT.

Concerning this clone itself: Distinct nucleotide sequences in the sample also encode this CDR3. This chain joins TRBV5-1 and TRBJ2-5; possible D gene TRBD1, 6 bases. Germline lookup yields CDR1 SGHRS and CDR2 YFSETQ. Trimming took 1 base from V and 1 from J, leaving 8 bases between them. This CDR3 contains 14 residues. CDR3 residues: CASSLYRAQETQYF. The DNA of the CDR3 is TGCGCCAGCAGCTTGTACAGGGCCCAAGAGACCCAGTACTTC.

The chain recombines TRBV7-9 with TRBJ2-1; 11 nucleotides line up with TRBD2. V was clipped by 0 bases and J by 16 bases; unmatched bases: 8. This CDR3 comprises 14 residues. CDR1 is SEHNR and CDR2 is FQNEAQ in the germline V gene (reference sequence). CDR3: CASSLAVSGGDSFF. The CDR3 DNA reads as TGTGCCAGCAGCTTAGCTGTTAGCGGGGGGGACAGTTTCTTC.

V is TRBV13 and J is TRBJ1-4, with TRBD1 identical over 7 bases. J lost 8 bases, V lost 6 bases, and 6 bases had no gene match. Looked up from germline, CDR1 is PRHDT and CDR2 is FYEKMQ (reference sequence). This CDR3 is 13 amino acids long. CDR3: CASRGQGEEKLFF. CDR3 DNA: TGTGCCAGCAGGGGGCAGGGGGAAGAAAAACTGTTTTTT.

This sequence joins TRBV5-8 and TRBJ1-2, with D possibly matching TRBD1 (6 bases). Trimming cost V 5 bases and J 9 bases, with 20 bases left between them. From germline, CDR1 is SGHTS and CDR2 YDEGEE. This CDR3 contains 14 residues. CDR3 sequence reads: CASSTRRDTGRYTF. In DNA, the CDR3 is TGTGCCAGCAGTACCCGCCGGGACACGGGACGCTACACCTTC. The full variable domain, its missing parts supplied by reference TRBV5-8 and TRBJ1-2, is EAGVTQSPTHLIKTRGQQATLRCSPISGHTSVYWYQQALGLGLQFLLWYDEGEERNRGNFPPRFSGRQFPNYSSELNVNALELEDSALYLCASSTRRDTGRYTFGSGTRLTVV.

The rearrangement links TRBV5-1 to TRBJ2-7; no reliable D call. V lost 4 bases, J lost 7 bases, and 9 bases lay in between. CDR3 length: 11 residues. CDR1 and CDR2 (germline): SGHRS, YFSETQ. This CDR3 reads CASSVSSEQYF. CDR3 nucleotides: TGCGCCAGCAGCGTCAGTTCGGAGCAGTACTTC.

The CDR3 reads CASSLGQGNYEQYF. The CDR3 coding sequence is TGTGCCAGCAGCTTAGGACAGGGGAACTACGAGCAGTACTTC. J is TRBJ2-7 and V is TRBV7-9, with 8 nucleotides matching TRBD1. CDR1 and CDR2 from the germline V gene are SEHNR and FQNEAQ (reference sequence). The CDR3 is 14 residues long. V was clipped by 1 base and J by 3 bases; unmatched bases: 2. The variable domain in full, with the rest retrieved from reference TRBV7-9 and TRBJ2-7, is DTGVSQNPRHKITKRGQNVTFRCDPISEHNRLYWYRQTLGQGPEFLTYFQNEAQLEKSRLLSDRFSAERPKGSFSTLEIQRTEQGDSAMYLCASSLGQGNYEQYFGPGTRLTVT.

V gene TRBV4-1 combines with J gene TRBJ2-3, with D possibly TRBD2 on 6 matching bases. V dropped 0 bases and J dropped 9 bases, with 16 bases sitting between them. This CDR3 has 15 amino acids. The germline V gene has CDR1 MGHRA and CDR2 YSYEKL. The CDR3 region has the DNA TGCGCCAGCAGCCAAGAACTAGCCCCCGGCTGGACGCAGTATTTT. Translation: CASSQELAPGWTQYF.

The chain carries TRBV28 and TRBJ2-5; perhaps TRBD2 as D (5 bases). The CDR3 length is 14 residues. Deletions cut 3 bases from V and 1 base from J, with 9 bases between. Germline CDR1 MDHEN, CDR2 SYDVKM. The CDR3 sequence: CASSLVRAQETQYF. The CDR3 DNA reads TGTGCCAGCAGTTTGGTGAGGGCCCAAGAGACCCAGTACTTC.

The chain carries TRBV9 and TRBJ1-3; D unclear. Germline CDR1 SGDLS, CDR2 YYNGEE. V was shortened by 0 bases and J by 0 bases, with 10 bases between the two germline ends. The CDR3 sequence is 16 residues long. The CDR3 DNA is TGTGCCAGCAGCGTAGGTGGCTCCAACTCTGGAAACACCATATATTTT. This sequence encodes CASSVGGSNSGNTIYF.

This clone was observed a few times. V and J are TRBV4-1 and TRBJ1-5, with 7 bases matching TRBD1. Trimming took 1 base from V and 2 from J; bases not matched to a gene: 2. CDR1 MGHRA and CDR2 YSYEKL come from the germline V gene. This CDR3 has 15 amino acids. The DNA of the CDR3 is TGCGCCAGCAGCCAAGGGCAGGGGGGCAATCAGCCCCAGCATTTT. Protein sequence: CASSQGQGGNQPQHF.

The rearrangement links TRBV6-5 to TRBJ2-7, with D possibly being TRBD1 (6 bases). Per germline, CDR1 MNHEY and CDR2 SVGAGI. V lost 7 bases and J lost 6, with 16 bases in between. The CDR3 loop spans 13 amino acids. This CDR3 is CASTGTNPLEQYF. In DNA form, the CDR3 reads TGTGCCAGCACCGGGACAAACCCCCTCGAGCAGTACTTC.

This clone was detected only once. The chain carries TRBV19 and TRBJ1-6; TRBD1 is a possible D gene (6 bases). This CDR3 comprises 15 residues. The V gene's germline CDR1 is LNHDA and CDR2 SQIVND (reference sequence). V gave up 7 bases and J gave up 7 bases, with 17 bases separating them. CDR3 DNA sequence: TGTGCCAGTACTGATTTGGCAGGGACAAATTCACCCCTCCACTTT. This encodes CASTDLAGTNSPLHF.

This chain connects TRBV7-9 to TRBJ2-6, with D unresolved. CDR1 SEHNR and CDR2 FQNEAQ come from the germline V gene (reference sequence). This CDR3 has 16 amino acids. V dropped 1 base and J dropped 0 bases, with 7 bases sitting between them. The CDR3 spells CASSLVATSGANVLTF. CDR3 DNA sequence: TGTGCCAGCAGCTTAGTAGCTACCTCTGGGGCCAACGTCCTGACTTTC.

The J gene is TRBJ1-5, the V gene TRBV19; D is possibly TRBD1 (6 bases). Germline CDR1 LNHDA, CDR2 SQIVND (reference sequence). The CDR3 is 15 residues long. Trimming took off 5 bases at V and 6 bases at J, with 17 bases between the two ends. CDR3 region: CASSPWTDDPQPQHF. The CDR3, as DNA: TGTGCCAGTAGTCCCTGGACAGACGACCCTCAGCCCCAGCATTTT. Looking up the rest from reference TRBV19 and TRBJ1-5 gives the full variable domain: DGGITQSPKYLFRKEGQNVTLSCEQNLNHDAMYWYRQDPGQGLRLIYYSQIVNDFQKGDIAEGYSVSREKKESFPLTVTSAQKNPTAFYLCASSPWTDDPQPQHFGDGTRLSIL.

A word on this clone: The sample holds other DNA sequences that translate to the same CDR3. V is TRBV4-3 and J is TRBJ2-7; 9 bases are a match to TRBD1. V gave up 2 bases and J gave up 4 bases; unmatched junction bases: 6. Looked up from germline, CDR1 is LGHNA and CDR2 is YSLEER. This CDR3 comprises 15 residues. The CDR3 nucleotides are TGCGCCAGCAGCCAACAGACAGGGGGGTCTTACGAGCAGTACTTC. The encoded protein is CASSQQTGGSYEQYF.

V is TRBV5-1 and J is TRBJ2-1, with 11 bases identical to TRBD2. Trimming cost V 3 bases and J 8 bases; bases outside gene matches: 7. The CDR3 contains 15 residues. Germline CDR1 SGHRS, CDR2 YFSETQ. This chain's CDR3 is CASSSISGRGDEQFF. CDR3 in DNA: TGCGCCAGCAGCTCCATTAGCGGGAGGGGCGATGAGCAGTTCTTC.

This clone has only one observation. The J gene is TRBJ2-2, the V gene TRBV5-1; 13 nucleotides line up with TRBD2. Germline V gene lookup returns CDR1 SGHRS and CDR2 YFSETQ. V lost 7 bases, J lost 6 bases, and 6 bases stayed unmatched. The CDR3 is 15 amino acids. The CDR3 nucleotides are TGCGCCAGCCTCGGACTAGCGGGAGTGTCCGGGGAGCTGTTTTTT. It specifies CASLGLAGVSGELFF.

Comment on this clone: A read error may account for a junction end that differs from germline. The V gene is TRBV27, the J gene TRBJ2-5, with D hard to call. Germline-derived CDR1 and CDR2 are MNHEY and SMNVEV (reference sequence). CDR3 length: 12 residues. DNA of the CDR3: TGTGCCAGCAGTTTATCTGGAGAGGCCCAGTACTTC. Translated: CASSLSGEAQYF.